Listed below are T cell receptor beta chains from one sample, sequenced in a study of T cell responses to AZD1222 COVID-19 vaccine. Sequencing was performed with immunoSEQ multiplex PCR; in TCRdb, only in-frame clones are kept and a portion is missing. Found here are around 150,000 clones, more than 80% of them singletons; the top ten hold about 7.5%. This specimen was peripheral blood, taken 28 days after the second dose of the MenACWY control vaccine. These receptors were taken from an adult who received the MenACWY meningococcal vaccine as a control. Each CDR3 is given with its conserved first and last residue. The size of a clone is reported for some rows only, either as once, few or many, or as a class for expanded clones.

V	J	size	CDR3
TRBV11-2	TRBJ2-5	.	CASSPRGYQETQYF
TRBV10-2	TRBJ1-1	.	CASSYQGPLNTEAFF
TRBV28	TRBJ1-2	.	CASSSTGTGGGYTF
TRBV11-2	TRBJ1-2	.	CASSLATSYGYTF
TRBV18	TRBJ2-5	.	CASSPGQQETQYF
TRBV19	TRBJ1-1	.	CASSIGGVSTEAFF
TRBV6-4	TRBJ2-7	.	CASSDLGFSGSYEQYF
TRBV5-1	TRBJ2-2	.	CASSLAVNSANTGELFF
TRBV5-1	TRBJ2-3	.	CASSGGTSGAIHTDTQYF
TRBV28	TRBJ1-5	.	CASTRGDRAQPQHF
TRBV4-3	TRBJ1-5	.	CASSQDRGQPQHF
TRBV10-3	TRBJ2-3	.	CAISGTATDTQYF
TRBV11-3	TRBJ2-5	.	CASSSGKTQYF
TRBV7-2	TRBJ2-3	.	CASSLHHNGDTQYF
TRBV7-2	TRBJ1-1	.	CASSPNAQGHTEAFF
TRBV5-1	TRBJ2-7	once	CASSPGTTTYEQYF